A single sample gave rise to the 8 T cell receptor beta chains below, sequenced in a study of T-cell reconstitution after alpha-beta-depleted transplantation in children. Unique molecular identifiers tagged the TCRbeta library. TCRdb reanalysed the PCR reads using MiXCR and keeps one entry per CDR3 protein. The data show 250,000 to 350,000 distinct CDR3 sequences, 9.5% to 10% seen once. Sequencing used PBMCs from the stem cell graft donor, obtained from the stem cell graft. The source is a human donor who donated a stem cell graft to a child with SCID.

This clonotype was detected ten times or more. V is TRBV7-2 and J is TRBJ2-3, with 9 bases identical to TRBD2. J lost 7 bases, V lost 4 bases, and 9 bases had no gene match. This CDR3 is 15 amino acids long. Germline V gene lookup returns CDR1 SGHTA and CDR2 FQGNSA. The CDR3 spells CASSSNGGGANTQYF. The CDR3 DNA sequence: TGTGCCAGCAGCTCGAACGGCGGGGGGGCAAATACGCAGTATTTT.

The chain carries TRBV5-1 and TRBJ2-2, with TRBD1 matching 10 bases. The V gene end was trimmed by 0 bases and the J gene end by 6 bases; junction bases not matched to a gene: 8. CDR1 is SGHRS and CDR2 is YFSETQ in the germline V gene. The CDR3 runs to 17 residues. This chain's CDR3 is CASSLAGRQGASGELFF. As DNA, the CDR3 is TGCGCCAGCAGCTTGGCCGGTCGACAGGGGGCTTCCGGGGAGCTGTTTTTT.

This clonotype was counted at least ten times. The V gene is TRBV29-1, the J gene TRBJ2-1; D ambiguous. Trimming shortened V by 3 bases and J by 13 bases, and 10 bases separated the two germline ends. Per the germline V gene, CDR1 is SQVTM and CDR2 is ANQGSEA. The CDR3 sequence is 10 residues long. CDR3: CSVDLLAQFF. The CDR3 DNA sequence: TGCAGCGTTGACCTGCTGGCCCAGTTCTTC.

The chain is built from TRBV5-1 and TRBJ1-4; D remains ambiguous. The CDR3 runs 14 residues. Trimming took 6 bases from V and 8 from J, leaving 17 bases between them. Germline-derived CDR1 and CDR2 are SGHRS and YFSETQ. CDR3 in DNA: TGCGCCAGCAAGTCTAACTATGGGCAAGAAAAACTGTTTTTT. Translating it yields CASKSNYGQEKLFF.

This chain links TRBV12-3 or TRBV12-4 with TRBJ2-1, with D unresolved. With 3 bases removed from V and 9 bases from J, the gap between germline ends came to 12 bases. The CDR3 has 13 amino acids. CDR3 nucleotides: TGTGCCAGCAGTTTCTCAGGAGAGTTTGAGCAGTTCTTC. Amino acids: CASSFSGEFEQFF.

The chain links TRBV19 to TRBJ1-2, with D possibly matching TRBD1 (5 bases). Trimming shortened V by 8 bases and J by 4 bases, and 5 bases separated the two germline ends. There are 10 residues in the CDR3. Germline-derived CDR1 and CDR2 are LNHDA and SQIVND (reference sequence). CDR3 sequence: CASGTYGYTF. In nucleotides, the CDR3 is TGTGCCAGTGGGACCTATGGCTACACCTTC.

This clonotype has only a few counts. The gene calls are TRBV20-1 and TRBJ1-2, with D unresolved. CDR1 DFQATT and CDR2 SNEGSKA come from the germline V gene (reference sequence). There are 16 residues in the CDR3. The V gene lost 3 bases and the J gene lost 3 bases, with 20 bases spanning the gap. The CDR3 is CSASQRVGDSYYGYTF. The CDR3 nucleotides are TGCAGTGCTAGCCAACGGGTCGGAGATTCCTACTATGGCTACACCTTC.

The rearrangement links TRBV20-1 to TRBJ2-7; the D gene is possibly TRBD2 (5 bases). The germline V and J ends were trimmed by 0 bases and 4 bases, with 16 bases remaining between them. CDR3 size: 15 residues. Germline V gene lookup returns CDR1 DFQATT and CDR2 SNEGSKA (reference sequence). As DNA, the CDR3 is TGCAGTGCTAGAGATCTTAAGACTATGGCTTACGAGCAGTACTTC. Translating gives CSARDLKTMAYEQYF.